The 8 T cell receptor beta chains below come from one sample, sequenced in a study of blood T cell repertoires in COVID-19. Method: immunoSEQ multiplex PCR; TCRdb's copy keeps in-frame clones and lacks some. The table lists around 300,000 clones, over 70% of them singletons. Material for sequencing was PBMCs or T cells enriched from blood (not recorded which). These receptor sequences come from a man aged 25 to 45 who had recovered from COVID-19.

The genes are TRBV2 and TRBJ1-3; the match to TRBD1 covers 9 bases. The trim removed 4 bases at V and 0 bases at J, leaving 4 bases unmatched. The CDR3 contains 16 residues. CDR1 SNHLY and CDR2 FYNNEI come from the germline V gene. Here the CDR3 reads CASSGTGGSSGNTIYF. DNA of the CDR3: TGTGCCAGCAGTGGTACAGGGGGCAGCTCTGGAAACACCATATATTTT.

This chain links TRBV6-5 with TRBJ1-2; no definite D call. Germline CDR1 and CDR2: MNHEY and SVGAGI. V gave up 2 bases and J gave up 6 bases, with 13 bases separating them. The CDR3 consists of 14 residues. CDR3 sequence (DNA): TGTGCCAGCAGTTACCATCACGGTACGAATGGCTACACCTTC. Its protein product is CASSYHHGTNGYTF.

The rearrangement uses TRBV6-2 or TRBV6-3 and TRBJ2-1; TRBD2 aligns across 7 bases. This CDR3 has 13 amino acids. The germline CDR1 and CDR2 sequences are MNHEY and SVGEGT. Trimming cost V 5 bases and J 8 bases; bases outside gene matches: 6. CDR3 in amino acids: CASSRTSRYEQFF. As DNA, the CDR3 is TGTGCCAGCAGTAGGACTAGTCGGTATGAGCAGTTCTTC.

This rearrangement joins TRBV5-1 to TRBJ1-5; D gene uncertain. The CDR3 consists of 16 residues. In germline, CDR1 is SGHRS, CDR2 YFSETQ. V was pared by 0 bases and J by 2 bases, with 12 bases between. CDR3 bases: TGCGCCAGCAGCTTGGGGGCCATTACAGGCAATCAGCCCCAGCATTTT. It codes for CASSLGAITGNQPQHF.

The CDR3 coding sequence is TGTGCCAGCAGTTTAAGTCAGGGCCTCTACGAGCAGTACTTC. This gives the protein CASSLSQGLYEQYF. This rearrangement joins TRBV28 to TRBJ2-7; tentative D call: TRBD1 (5 bases). CDR1 and CDR2 from the germline V gene are MDHEN and SYDVKM. The CDR3 is 14 residues long. The V and J ends lost 2 bases and 3 bases respectively, with 11 bases between them. Full variable domain (remainder filled in from reference TRBV28 and TRBJ2-7): DVKVTQSSRYLVKRTGEKVFLECVQDMDHENMFWYRQDPGLGLRLIYFSYDVKMKEKGDIPEGYSVSREKKERFSLILESASTNQTSMYLCASSLSQGLYEQYFGPGTRLTVT.

The chain employs TRBV5-4 and TRBJ2-1, with 10 bases identical to TRBD1. J lost 8 bases, V lost 3 bases, and 11 bases had no gene match. Looked up from germline, CDR1 is SGHNT and CDR2 is YYREEE (reference sequence). This CDR3 has 16 residues. The CDR3 DNA follows: TGTGCCAGCAGCTCTGGGCCGGGACAGGGGAGTGATGAGCAGTTCTTC. Translation: CASSSGPGQGSDEQFF.

The gene calls are TRBV12-3 or TRBV12-4 and TRBJ1-1; 7 nucleotides agree with TRBD1. The CDR3 loop spans 13 amino acids. The J segment lost 2 bases and the V segment lost 7 bases, leaving 4 bases of the junction unmatched. CDR3 sequence (DNA): TGTGCCAGCACCCGACAGGGAAACACTGAAGCTTTCTTT. It translates to CASTRQGNTEAFF.

V is TRBV9 and J is TRBJ2-7; 7 bases map to TRBD1. Trimming took 0 bases from V and 3 from J; bases not matched to a gene: 6. CDR3 size: 15 residues. The germline V gene has CDR1 SGDLS and CDR2 YYNGEE. The CDR3 spells CASSVAGGMGYEQYF. The CDR3 DNA is TGTGCCAGCAGCGTAGCAGGGGGTATGGGCTACGAGCAGTACTTC.